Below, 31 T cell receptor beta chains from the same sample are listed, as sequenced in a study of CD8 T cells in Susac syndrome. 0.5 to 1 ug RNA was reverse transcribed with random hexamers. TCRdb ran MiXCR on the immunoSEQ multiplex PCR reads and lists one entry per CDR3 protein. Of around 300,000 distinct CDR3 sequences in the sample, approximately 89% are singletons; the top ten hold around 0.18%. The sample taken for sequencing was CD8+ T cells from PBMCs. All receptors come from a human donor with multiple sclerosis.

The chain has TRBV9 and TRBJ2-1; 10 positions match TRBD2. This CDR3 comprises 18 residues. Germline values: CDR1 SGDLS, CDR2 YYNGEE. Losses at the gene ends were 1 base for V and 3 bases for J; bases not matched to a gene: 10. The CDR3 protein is CASSVLPIAGGGYNEQFF. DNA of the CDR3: TGTGCCAGCAGCGTACTACCAATAGCGGGGGGCGGCTACAATGAGCAGTTCTTC.

Here the CDR3 DNA reads TGTGCCTGGAGTGGCGCGGTCCAAGAGAAGTTCTTC. Encoded protein: CAWSGAVQEKFF. The chain carries TRBV30 and TRBJ2-1; the D is unclear. V lost 1 base, J lost 14 bases, and 15 bases lay in between. Germline V lookup: CDR1 GTSNPN, CDR2 SVGIG (reference sequence). This CDR3 is 12 amino acids long.

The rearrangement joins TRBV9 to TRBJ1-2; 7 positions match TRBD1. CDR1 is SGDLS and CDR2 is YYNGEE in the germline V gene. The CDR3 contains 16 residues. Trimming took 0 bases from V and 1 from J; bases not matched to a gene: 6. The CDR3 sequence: CASSVARTGLNYGYTF. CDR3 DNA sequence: TGTGCCAGCAGCGTAGCTCGGACAGGCCTTAACTATGGCTACACCTTC.

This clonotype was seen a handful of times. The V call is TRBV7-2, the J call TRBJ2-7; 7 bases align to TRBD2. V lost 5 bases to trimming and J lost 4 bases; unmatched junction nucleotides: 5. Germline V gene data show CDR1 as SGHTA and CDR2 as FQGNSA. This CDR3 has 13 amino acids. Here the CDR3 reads CASSAASGYEQYF. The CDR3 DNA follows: TGTGCCAGCAGCGCCGCTAGCGGTTACGAGCAGTACTTC.

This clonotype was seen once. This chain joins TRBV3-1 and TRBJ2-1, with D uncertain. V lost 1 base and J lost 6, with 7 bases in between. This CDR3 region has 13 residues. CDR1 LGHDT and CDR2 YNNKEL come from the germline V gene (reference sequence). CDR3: CASSQAVSNEQFF. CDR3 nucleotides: TGTGCCAGCAGCCAAGCAGTTAGCAATGAGCAGTTCTTC.

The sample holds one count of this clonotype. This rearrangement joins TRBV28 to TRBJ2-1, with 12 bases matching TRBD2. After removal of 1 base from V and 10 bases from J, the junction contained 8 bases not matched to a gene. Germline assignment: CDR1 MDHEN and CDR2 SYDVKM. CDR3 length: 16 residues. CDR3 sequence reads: CASSLLTSGRSGEQFF. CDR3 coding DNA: TGTGCCAGCAGTTTATTGACTAGCGGGAGAAGCGGAGAGCAGTTCTTC.

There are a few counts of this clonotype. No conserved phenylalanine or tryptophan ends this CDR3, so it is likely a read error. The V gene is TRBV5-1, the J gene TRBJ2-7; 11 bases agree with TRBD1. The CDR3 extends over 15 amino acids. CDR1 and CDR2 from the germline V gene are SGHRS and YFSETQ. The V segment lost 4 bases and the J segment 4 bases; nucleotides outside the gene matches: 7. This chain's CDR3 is CASSHRGTGGYEQYL. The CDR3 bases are TGCGCCAGCAGCCACCGCGGGACAGGGGGTTACGAGCAGTACTTG.

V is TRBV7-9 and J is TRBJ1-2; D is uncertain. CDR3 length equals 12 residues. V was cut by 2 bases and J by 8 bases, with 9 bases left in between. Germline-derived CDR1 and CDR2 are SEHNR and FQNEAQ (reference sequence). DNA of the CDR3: TGTGCCAGCAGCTTACCGGGTTTCGGCTACACCTTC. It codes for CASSLPGFGYTF. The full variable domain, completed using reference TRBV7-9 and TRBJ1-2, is DTGVSQNPRHKITKRGQNVTFRCDPISEHNRLYWYRQTLGQGPEFLTYFQNEAQLEKSRLLSDRFSAERPKGSFSTLEIQRTEQGDSAMYLCASSLPGFGYTFGSGTRLTVV.

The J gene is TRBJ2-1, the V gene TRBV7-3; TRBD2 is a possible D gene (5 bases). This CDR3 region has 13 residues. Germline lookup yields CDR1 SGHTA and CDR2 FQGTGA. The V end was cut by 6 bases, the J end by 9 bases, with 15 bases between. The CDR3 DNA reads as TGTGCCAGCAGGTCGTGGGAGAGAGGTGAGCAGTTCTTC. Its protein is CASRSWERGEQFF.

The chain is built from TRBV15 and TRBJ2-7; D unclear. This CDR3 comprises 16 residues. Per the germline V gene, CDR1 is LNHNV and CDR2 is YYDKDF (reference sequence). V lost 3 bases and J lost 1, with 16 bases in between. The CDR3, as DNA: TGTGCCACCAGCAGTGACGATCCTTCCATTTCCTACGAGCAGTACTTC. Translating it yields CATSSDDPSISYEQYF.

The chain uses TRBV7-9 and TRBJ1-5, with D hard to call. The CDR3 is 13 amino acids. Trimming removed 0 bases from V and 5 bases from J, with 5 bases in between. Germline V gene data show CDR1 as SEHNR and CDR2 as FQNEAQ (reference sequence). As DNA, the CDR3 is TGTGCCAGCAGCTTAGCTAGGGATCAGCCCCAGCATTTT. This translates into CASSLARDQPQHF.

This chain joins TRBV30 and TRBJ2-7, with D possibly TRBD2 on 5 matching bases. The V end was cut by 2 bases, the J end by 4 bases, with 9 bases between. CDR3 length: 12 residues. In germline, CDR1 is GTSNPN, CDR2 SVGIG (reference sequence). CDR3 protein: CAWSSEGYEQYF. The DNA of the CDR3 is TGTGCCTGGAGTTCTGAGGGTTACGAGCAGTACTTC. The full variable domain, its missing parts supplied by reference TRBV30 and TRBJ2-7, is SQTIHQWPATLVQPVGSPLSLECTVEGTSNPNLYWYRQAAGRGLQLLFYSVGIGQISSEVPQNLSASRPQDRQFILSSKKLLLSDSGFYLCAWSSEGYEQYFGPGTRLTVT.

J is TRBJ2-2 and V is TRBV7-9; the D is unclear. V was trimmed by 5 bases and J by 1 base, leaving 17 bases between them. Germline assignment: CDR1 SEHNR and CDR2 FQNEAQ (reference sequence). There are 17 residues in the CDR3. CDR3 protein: CASSPTMRDMNTGELFF. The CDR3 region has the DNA TGTGCCAGCAGCCCAACAATGCGAGATATGAACACCGGGGAGCTGTTTTTT.

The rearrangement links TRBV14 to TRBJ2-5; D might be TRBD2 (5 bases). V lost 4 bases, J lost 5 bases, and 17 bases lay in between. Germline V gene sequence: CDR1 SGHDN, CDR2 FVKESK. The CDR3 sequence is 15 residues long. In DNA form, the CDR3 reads TGTGCCAGCAGCCCACTCGATACTAGTTCTGAGACCCAGTACTTC. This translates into CASSPLDTSSETQYF.

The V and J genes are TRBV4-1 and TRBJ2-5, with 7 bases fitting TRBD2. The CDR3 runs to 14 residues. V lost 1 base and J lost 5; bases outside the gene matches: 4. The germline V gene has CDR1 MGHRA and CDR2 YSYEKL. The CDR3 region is CASSQGDYGETQYF. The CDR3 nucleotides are TGCGCCAGCAGCCAAGGGGACTATGGGGAGACCCAGTACTTC.

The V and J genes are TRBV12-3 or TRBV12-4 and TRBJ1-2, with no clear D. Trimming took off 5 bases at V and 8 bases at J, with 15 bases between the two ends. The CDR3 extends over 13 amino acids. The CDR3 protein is CASSPIRTFGYTF. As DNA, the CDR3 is TGTGCCAGCAGTCCAATAAGGACCTTCGGCTACACCTTC.

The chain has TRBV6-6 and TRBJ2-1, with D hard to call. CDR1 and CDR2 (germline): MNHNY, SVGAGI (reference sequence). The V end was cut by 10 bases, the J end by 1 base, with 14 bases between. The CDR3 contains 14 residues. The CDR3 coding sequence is TGTGCCACCAAGTTTCCGGCTTCCTACAATGAGCAGTTCTTC. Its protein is CATKFPASYNEQFF.

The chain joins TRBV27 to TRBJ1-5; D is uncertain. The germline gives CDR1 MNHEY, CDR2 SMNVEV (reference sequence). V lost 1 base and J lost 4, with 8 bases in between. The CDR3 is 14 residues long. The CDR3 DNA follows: TGTGCCAGCAGTTTATATGGGGAGAATCAGCCCCAGCATTTT. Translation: CASSLYGENQPQHF.

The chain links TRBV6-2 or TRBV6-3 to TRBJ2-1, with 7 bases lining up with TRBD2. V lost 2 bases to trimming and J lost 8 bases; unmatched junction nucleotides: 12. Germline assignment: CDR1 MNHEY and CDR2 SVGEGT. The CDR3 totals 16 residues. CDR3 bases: TGTGCCAGCAGTTACCCTTGGGGCGGGAGCATGGATGAGCAGTTCTTC. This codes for CASSYPWGGSMDEQFF.

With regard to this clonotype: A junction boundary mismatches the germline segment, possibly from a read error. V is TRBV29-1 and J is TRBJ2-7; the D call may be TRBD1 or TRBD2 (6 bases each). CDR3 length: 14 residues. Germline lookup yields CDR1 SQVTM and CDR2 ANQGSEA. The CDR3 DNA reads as TGCAGCGTGCTGGGGGGCATCTCCTCCTCCGAGCAGTACTTC. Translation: CSVLGGISSSEQYF.

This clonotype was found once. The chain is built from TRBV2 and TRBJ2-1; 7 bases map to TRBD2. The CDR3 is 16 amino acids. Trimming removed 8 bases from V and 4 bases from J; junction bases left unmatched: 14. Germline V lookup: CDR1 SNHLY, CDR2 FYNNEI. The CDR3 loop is CASGEERAGLYNEQFF. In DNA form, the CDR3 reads TGTGCCAGCGGGGAGGAACGAGCGGGGCTTTACAATGAGCAGTTCTTC.

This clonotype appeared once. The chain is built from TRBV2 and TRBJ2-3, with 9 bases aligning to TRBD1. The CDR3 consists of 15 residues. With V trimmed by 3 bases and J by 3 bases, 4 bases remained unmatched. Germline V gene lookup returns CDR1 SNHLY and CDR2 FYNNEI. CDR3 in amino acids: CASSDPGQGTDTQYF. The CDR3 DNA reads TGTGCCAGCAGTGACCCGGGACAGGGAACAGATACGCAGTATTTT. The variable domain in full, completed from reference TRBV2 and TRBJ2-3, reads EPEVTQTPSHQVTQMGQEVILRCVPISNHLYFYWYRQILGQKVEFLVSFYNNEISEKSEIFDDQFSVERPDGSNFTLKIRSTKLEDSAMYFCASSDPGQGTDTQYFGPGTRLTVL.

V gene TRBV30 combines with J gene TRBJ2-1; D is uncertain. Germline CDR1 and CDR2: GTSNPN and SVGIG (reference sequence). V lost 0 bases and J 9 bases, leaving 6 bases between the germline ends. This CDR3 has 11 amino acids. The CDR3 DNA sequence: TGTGCCTGGAGTGTGTCCGGTGAGCAGTTCTTC. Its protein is CAWSVSGEQFF.

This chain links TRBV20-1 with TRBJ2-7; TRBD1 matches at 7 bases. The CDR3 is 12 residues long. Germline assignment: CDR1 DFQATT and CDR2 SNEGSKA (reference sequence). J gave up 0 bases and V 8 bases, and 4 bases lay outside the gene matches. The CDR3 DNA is TGCAGTTCCCGGGACAGCTCCTACGAGCAGTACTTC. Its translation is CSSRDSSYEQYF.

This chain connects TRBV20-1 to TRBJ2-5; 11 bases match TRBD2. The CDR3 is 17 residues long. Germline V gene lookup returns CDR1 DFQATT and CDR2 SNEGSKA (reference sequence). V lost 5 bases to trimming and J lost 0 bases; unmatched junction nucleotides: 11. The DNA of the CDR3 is TGCAGTGCTCATCTAGCGGGGGGCTCCTGGTACCAAGAGACCCAGTACTTC. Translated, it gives CSAHLAGGSWYQETQYF.

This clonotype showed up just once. This CDR3 is CATGTAFDSETQYF. In nucleotides, the CDR3 is TGTGCCACCGGGACAGCCTTCGATTCGGAGACCCAGTACTTC. The chain joins TRBV24-1 to TRBJ2-5, with 7 bases that match TRBD1. The CDR3 totals 14 residues. Germline-derived CDR1 and CDR2 are KGHDR and SFDVKD. The ends lost 9 bases at V and 5 bases at J; junction bases unmatched: 11.

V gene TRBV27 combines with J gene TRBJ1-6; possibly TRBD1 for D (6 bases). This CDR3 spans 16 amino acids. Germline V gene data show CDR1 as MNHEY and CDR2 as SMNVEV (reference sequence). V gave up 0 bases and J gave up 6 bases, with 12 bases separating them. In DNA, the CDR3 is TGTGCCAGCAGTTTATCGGCAGGGGCATTTAATTCACCCCTCCACTTT. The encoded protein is CASSLSAGAFNSPLHF.

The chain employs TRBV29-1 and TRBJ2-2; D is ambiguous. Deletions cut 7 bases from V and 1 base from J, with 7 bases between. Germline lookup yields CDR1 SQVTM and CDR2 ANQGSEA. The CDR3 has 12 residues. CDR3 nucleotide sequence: TGCAGCGCCCTGGGGAACACCGGGGAGCTGTTTTTT. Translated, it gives CSALGNTGELFF.

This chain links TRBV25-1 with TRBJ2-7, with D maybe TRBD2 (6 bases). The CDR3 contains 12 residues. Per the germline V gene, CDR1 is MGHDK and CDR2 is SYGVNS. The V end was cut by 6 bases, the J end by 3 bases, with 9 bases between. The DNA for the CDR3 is TGTGCCAGCAGGGAGGGTCTCTACGAGCAGTACTTC. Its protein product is CASREGLYEQYF.

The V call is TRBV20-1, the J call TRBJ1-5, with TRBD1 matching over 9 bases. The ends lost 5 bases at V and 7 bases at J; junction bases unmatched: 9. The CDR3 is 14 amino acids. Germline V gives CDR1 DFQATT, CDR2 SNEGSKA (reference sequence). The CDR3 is CSAFSDRGSQPQHF. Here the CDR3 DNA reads TGCAGTGCTTTCTCGGACAGGGGAAGCCAGCCCCAGCATTTT.

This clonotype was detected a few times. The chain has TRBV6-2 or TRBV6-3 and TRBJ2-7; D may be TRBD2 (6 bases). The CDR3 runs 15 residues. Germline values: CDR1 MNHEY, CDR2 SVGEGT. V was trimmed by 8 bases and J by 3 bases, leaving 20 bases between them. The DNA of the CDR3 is TGTGCCAGCCTCGGCGGAGGACTACCTGACTACGAGCAGTACTTC. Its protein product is CASLGGGLPDYEQYF.